Below are 12 T cell receptor beta chains sequenced from a single sample in a study of CD4+ T cells in melanoma. Assay: immunoSEQ multiplex PCR; the TCRdb copy retains only in-frame clones and omits some. The sample contains approximately 7,400 clones, about 56% of which appear only once. The sequenced sample was cells from a culture (not recorded whether cultured in vitro). The receptor source for this set is a human donor with melanoma.

The chain uses TRBV5-1 and TRBJ1-4; D call uncertain. CDR3 length: 16 residues. Germline V gene data show CDR1 as SGHRS and CDR2 as YFSETQ. V was cut by 4 bases and J by 3 bases, with 16 bases left in between. The CDR3 here is CASSTQPLGSNEKLFF. CDR3 bases: TGCGCCAGCAGCACGCAACCTCTCGGTTCTAATGAAAAACTGTTTTTT.

The rearrangement links TRBV6-5 to TRBJ2-7; 9 bases line up with TRBD2. Per germline, CDR1 MNHEY and CDR2 SVGAGI. The length of the CDR3 is 15 residues. V shed 9 bases, J shed 3 bases, and the junction held 12 bases outside the gene matches. The CDR3 protein is CASQGPGLANYEQYF. Here the CDR3 DNA reads TGTGCCAGTCAGGGGCCGGGACTAGCCAACTACGAGCAGTACTTC.

This clone has only one observation. CDR3 sequence reads: CASSQGGGGRGGTQYF. In DNA, the CDR3 is TGTGCCAGCAGCCAAGGAGGCGGGGGGCGAGGAGGGACCCAGTACTTC. The chain has TRBV14 and TRBJ2-5; 8 nucleotides agree with TRBD2. The V gene end was trimmed by 1 base and the J gene end by 7 bases; junction bases not matched to a gene: 11. CDR3 length equals 16 residues. Germline lookup yields CDR1 SGHDN and CDR2 FVKESK.

The chain couples TRBV5-6 to TRBJ1-2, with 8 bases identical to TRBD1. V trimming: 4 bases; J trimming: 4 bases; junction bases outside the gene matches: 9. This CDR3 has 15 residues. Germline lookup yields CDR1 SGHDT and CDR2 YYEEEE. CDR3 protein: CASSDRGKAGYGYTF. The CDR3 nucleotides are TGTGCCAGCAGCGACAGGGGTAAGGCGGGCTATGGCTACACCTTC.

V is TRBV7-9 and J is TRBJ1-5; D is undetermined. Per germline, CDR1 SEHNR and CDR2 FQNEAQ (reference sequence). The germline V and J ends were trimmed by 1 base and 4 bases, with 8 bases remaining between them. The CDR3 sequence is 14 residues long. DNA of the CDR3: TGTGCCAGCAGCTTAGAGACTTCTAATCAGCCCCAGCATTTT. It is translated as CASSLETSNQPQHF.

This chain connects TRBV2 to TRBJ2-1; no reliable D call. Germline V gene sequence: CDR1 SNHLY, CDR2 FYNNEI. The CDR3 has 14 residues. Trimming left V 7 bases short and J 5 bases short, with 15 bases between. The CDR3 sequence: CASNPHTPNNEQFF. CDR3 nucleotide sequence: TGTGCCAGCAATCCTCACACTCCAAACAATGAGCAGTTCTTC.

This clone occurred a few times. The chain is built from TRBV9 and TRBJ2-1; TRBD1 matches at 7 bases. The CDR3 is 14 amino acids. The germline V gene has CDR1 SGDLS and CDR2 YYNGEE. V lost 0 bases, J lost 5 bases, and 2 bases stayed unmatched. DNA of the CDR3: TGTGCCAGCAGCGTAGTACAGGGGCACAATGAGCAGTTCTTC. Translated, it gives CASSVVQGHNEQFF.

V gene TRBV6-1 combines with J gene TRBJ1-2; 8 nucleotides align to TRBD1. The CDR3 consists of 14 residues. CDR1 is MNHNS and CDR2 is SASEGT in the germline V gene. The V segment lost 3 bases and the J segment 4 bases; nucleotides outside the gene matches: 4. In nucleotides, the CDR3 is TGTGCCAGCAGTGAGACAGGGGACGGCTATGGCTACACCTTC. Translation: CASSETGDGYGYTF.

This chain connects TRBV6-5 to TRBJ2-7; D perhaps matches TRBD2 (6 bases). The CDR3 length is 15 residues. V was pared by 7 bases and J by 0 bases, with 16 bases between. Germline-derived CDR1 and CDR2 are MNHEY and SVGAGI. The CDR3 spells CASTKGAGSSYEQYF. The CDR3 coding sequence is TGTGCCAGCACCAAGGGTGCGGGAAGCTCCTACGAGCAGTACTTC.

This rearrangement joins TRBV6-5 to TRBJ2-7; 7 positions match TRBD1. CDR1 and CDR2 (germline): MNHEY, SVGAGI. CDR3 length: 12 residues. With 6 bases clipped from V and 5 bases from J, the junction kept 4 bases outside the gene matches. The CDR3 protein is CASSRQGHEQYF. CDR3 sequence (DNA): TGTGCCAGCAGCCGACAGGGTCACGAGCAGTACTTC.

The rearrangement uses TRBV5-1 and TRBJ2-1, with D tentatively TRBD1 (6 bases). Deletions cut 3 bases from V and 0 bases from J, with 19 bases between. Germline V gene lookup returns CDR1 SGHRS and CDR2 YFSETQ. The CDR3 has 18 residues. In DNA form, the CDR3 reads TGCGCCAGCAGCTCCTTCTTAAAAACAGGGAGCTCCTACAATGAGCAGTTCTTC. This codes for CASSSFLKTGSSYNEQFF.

This clone was counted only a few times. The gene calls are TRBV9 and TRBJ1-1; D unresolved. The CDR3 length is 14 residues. Germline CDR1 is SGDLS and CDR2 is YYNGEE. Trimming removed 4 bases at V and 2 bases at J, with 12 bases between. CDR3 in amino acids: CASSLDTRNTEAFF. CDR3 nucleotides: TGTGCCAGCAGCTTAGACACAAGAAACACTGAAGCTTTCTTT.